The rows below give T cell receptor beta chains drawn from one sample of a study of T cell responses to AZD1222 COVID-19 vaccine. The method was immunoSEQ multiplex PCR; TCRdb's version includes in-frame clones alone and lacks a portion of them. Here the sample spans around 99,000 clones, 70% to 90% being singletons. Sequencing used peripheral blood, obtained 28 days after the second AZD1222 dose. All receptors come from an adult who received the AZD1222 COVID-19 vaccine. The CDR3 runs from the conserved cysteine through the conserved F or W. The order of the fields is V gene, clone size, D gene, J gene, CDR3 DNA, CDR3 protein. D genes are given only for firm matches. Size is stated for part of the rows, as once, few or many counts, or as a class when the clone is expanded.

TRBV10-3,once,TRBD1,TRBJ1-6,TGTGCCATCAGTGAGTCTGGGGACAGAGATTCACCCCTCCACTTT,CAISESGDRDSPLHF
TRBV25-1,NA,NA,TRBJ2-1,TGTGCCACCTCCCCTAGCGCCAGCTCCTACAATGAGCAGTTCTTC,CATSPSASSYNEQFF
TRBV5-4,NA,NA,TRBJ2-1,TGTGCCAGCAGCTTGGATCAGATCGGGGTCTATGAGCAGTTCTTC,CASSLDQIGVYEQFF
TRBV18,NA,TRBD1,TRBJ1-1,TGTGCCAGCTCACCACCTTCAGGACAGGCAGAAGCTTTCTTT,CASSPPSGQAEAFF
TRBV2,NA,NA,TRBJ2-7,TGTGCCTCTACACCTCTCTCCTACGAGCAGTACTTC,CASTPLSYEQYF
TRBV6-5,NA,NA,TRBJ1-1,TGTGCCAGCAGTCGACAGTTAGCTTTCTTT,CASSRQLAFF
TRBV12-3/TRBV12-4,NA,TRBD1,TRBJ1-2,TGTGCCAGCAGTTTGGGGACAGGGGTTCTCACCTTC,CASSLGTGVLTF
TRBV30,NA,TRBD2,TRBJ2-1,TGTGCCTGGAGTGTAAGGCCTAGCGGGAGGGTATACAATGAGCAGTTCTTC,CAWSVRPSGRVYNEQFF
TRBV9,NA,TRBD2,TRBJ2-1,TGTGCCAGCAGCTTAAACGGGGCTAGCGGTTACTACAATGAGCAGTTCTTC,CASSLNGASGYYNEQFF
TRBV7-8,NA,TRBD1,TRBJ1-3,TGTGCCAGCAGCTTAGCCAGAGTGCCGGGACAGGTTGTCTCTGGAAACACCATATATTTT,CASSLARVPGQVVSGNTIYF
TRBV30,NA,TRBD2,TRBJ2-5,TGTGCCTGGACTAGCGGACAAGAGACCCAGTACTTC,CAWTSGQETQYF
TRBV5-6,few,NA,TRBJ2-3,TGTGCCAGCAGCTTGGAACATGATACGCAGTATTTT,CASSLEHDTQYF
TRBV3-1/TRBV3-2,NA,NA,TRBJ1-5,TGTGCCACCATGATCCAGGGTTTCCAGCCCCAGCATTTT,CATMIQGFQPQHF
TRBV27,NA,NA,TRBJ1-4,TGTGCCAGCAGAAAAAGGTCCGACGCAACTAATGAAAAACTGTTTTTT,CASRKRSDATNEKLFF
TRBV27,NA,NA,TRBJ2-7,TGTGCCAGCAGTTCGGCGGGTGAGCAGTACTTC,CASSSAGEQYF
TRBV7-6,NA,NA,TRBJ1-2,TGTGCCAGCAGCTTTTTTCGAGGCTCCATGAGCTATGGCTACACCTTC,CASSFFRGSMSYGYTF
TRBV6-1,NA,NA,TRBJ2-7,TGTGCCAGCAGTGATCGATCACGAGGGAGGTCCTACGAGCAGTACTTC,CASSDRSRGRSYEQYF
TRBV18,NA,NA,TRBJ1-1,TGTGCCAGCTCACCGGCAGGGTTGAACACTGAAGCTTTCTTT,CASSPAGLNTEAFF
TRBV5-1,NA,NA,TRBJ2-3,TGCGCCAGCAGCTTGGATGTTGGTAGCGGATCAGATACGCAGTATTTT,CASSLDVGSGSDTQYF